Listed below are T cell receptor beta chains from one sample, sequenced in a study of regulatory T cells in long-lasting Graves disease. MiXCR, run by TCRdb on the multiplex PCR reads, gives a single entry per CDR3 protein. The sample lists 300,000 to 400,000 distinct CDR3 sequences; roughly 21% were seen once. The material was peripheral blood mononuclear cells (PBMCs), obtained when the disease was refractory, from a patient treated with antithyroid drugs. These receptors came from a female donor with Graves disease. The CDR3 runs from the conserved cysteine through the conserved F or W. D genes are given only for firm matches. Clone size is shown for a subset of rows, as once, few, many or a class of expanded clone.

D	V	size	J	DNA	CDR3
NA	TRBV29-1	NA	TRBJ2-3	TGCAGCGTGGGGACCAGATACACAGATACGCAGTATTTT	CSVGTRYTDTQYF
NA	TRBV6-1	NA	TRBJ2-2	TGTGCCAGCGTGAGACAGCACACCGGGGAGCTGTGTTTT	CASVRQHTGELCF
NA	TRBV3-1	many	TRBJ2-7	TGTGCCTGCGGGCGGACACCTTACGAGCAGTACTTC	CACGRTPYEQYF
TRBD1	TRBV27	many	TRBJ2-2	TGTGCCAGCAGTTTAGGACAGGTCATTACCGGGGAGCTGTTTTTT	CASSLGQVITGELFF
NA	TRBV24-1	few	TRBJ1-5	TGTGCCACCACCACCGGACACGCGTACGAGCCCCAGCATTTT	CATTTGHAYEPQHF
NA	TRBV12-5	many	TRBJ1-2	TGTGCTAGTGGCCCGTCCAGCTATGGCTACACCTTC	CASGPSSYGYTF
TRBD1	TRBV2	many	TRBJ2-7	TGTGCCAGCGGACAGGGGTACGGCGAGCAGTACTTC	CASGQGYGEQYF
NA	TRBV7-2	many	TRBJ1-4	TGTGCCAGCAGCTTAGTGGGCGGGTCCGGGGCTAATGAAAAACTGTTTTTT	CASSLVGGSGANEKLFF
NA	TRBV2	many	TRBJ1-5	TGTGCCAGCAGTTATGGGGGGACATATAGCAATCAGCCCCAGCATTTT	CASSYGGTYSNQPQHF
NA	TRBV20-1	many	TRBJ1-6	TGCAGTGCTAGTAACCCCGGGGCTAATTCACCCCTCCACTTT	CSASNPGANSPLHF
NA	TRBV20-1	NA	TRBJ1-5	TGCAGTGCTCAGGACGGTAATAGCAATCAGCCCCAGCATTTT	CSAQDGNSNQPQHF
NA	TRBV2	NA	TRBJ2-7	TGTGCCAGCAGGGGTGTACAGGGTCTAAACGAGCAGTACTTC	CASRGVQGLNEQYF
TRBD2	TRBV13	many	TRBJ2-4	TGTGCCAGCAGCCTAGCGGGGGACATTCAGTACTTC	CASSLAGDIQYF
TRBD1	TRBV18	many	TRBJ2-5	TGTGCCAGCTCACCGGACAGGGCAGAAGAGACCCAGTACTTC	CASSPDRAEETQYF